A single sample is the source of the 2 T cell receptor beta chains below, sequenced in a study of identical twins listed by TCRdb under 2016. Library preparation was by 5' RACE. Sequencing used an Illumina HiSeq 2000. Starting from the raw public reads, TCRdb applied fastp trimming at Q25, assembled clones with MiXCR and retained in-frame beta chains. Entries that share a CDR3 protein sequence are merged under the most common genes and DNA. In this sample the table shows some 900,000 distinct CDR3 sequences, 9% to 15% of which occur a single time. In total, the top ten clones hold roughly 1.5% of the sample. Another study also made use of these data, one on yellow fever vaccine responses in identical twins.

The sample taken for sequencing was PBMCs. The receptors shown here come from a woman in her late teens or twenties in good health.

CDR3 coding DNA: TGCGCCAGCAGCCACGGGACAGTAGGGGAAAAACTGTTTTTT. It codes for CASSHGTVGEKLFF. The chain links TRBV5-1 to TRBJ1-4; 7 nucleotides align to TRBD1. The CDR3 consists of 14 residues. V was clipped by 4 bases and J by 8 bases; unmatched bases: 8. Germline CDR1 and CDR2: SGHRS and YFSETQ.

This chain links TRBV15 with TRBJ2-3, with 8 bases that match TRBD2. Unmatched junction bases numbered 12, after V lost 1 base and J lost 0 bases. CDR1 is LNHNV, CDR2 YYDKDF, per germline (reference sequence). The CDR3 runs 19 residues. CDR3 DNA sequence: TGTGCCACCAGCAGAGGAGAAATCGGTACTAGCGGAAGCACAGATACGCAGTATTTT. It codes for CATSRGEIGTSGSTDTQYF.